The text below deals with one T cell receptor beta chain. The sample originates from a study of blood T cell repertoires in COVID-19. The CDR3 is 12 amino acids. Germline V CDR1 and CDR2: SGDLS, YYNGEE. The junction had 0 bases not matched to a gene; V was cut back by 5 bases and J by 4 bases. Profiling relied on immunoSEQ multiplex PCR, and the TCRdb table lists in-frame clones only, not all of them. This table has hundreds of thousands of clones, around 83% appearing once. Each participant's cohort was designated according to participant-reported clinical history. A PCR-confirmed or clinician-diagnosed COVID-19 case had contacted exposed participants within 2 weeks of entry.

This rearrangement joins TRBV9 to TRBJ1-2; 9 bases match TRBD1. The TCR was taken from a man aged 40-50 years who had been exposed to COVID-19. Sequencing input: PBMCs or T cells enriched from blood (not recorded which). The CDR3 loop reads CASRQGAYGYTF. CDR3 sequence (DNA): TGTGCCAGCAGACAGGGGGCCTATGGCTACACCTTC.